The sequence of this TCR beta chain was determined in a study of post-analysis software for immune sequencing data. This clonotype has a handful of counts. The target antigen is unknown. Study observations and caveats: Among multiple sclerosis patients, normalized Chao1 diversity was significantly below that of controls. Among 5 or 6 TRBV segments more frequent in patients than controls were TRBV5-6, TRBV5-1 and TRBV20-1. Batch-matched samples strongly co-clustered by F measure.

Tagging with unique molecular identifiers was a feature of the TCR beta cDNA libraries. Via MiXCR, TCRdb re-called the PCR reads, giving one row per CDR3 protein. This sample has about 540,000 distinct CDR3 sequences, with around a third found just once. The germline gives CDR1 DFQATT, CDR2 SNEGSKA (reference sequence). V lost 2 bases to trimming and J lost 1 base, with 11 bases between them. This CDR3 contains 14 residues. Sequencing input: blood. This chain links TRBV20-1 with TRBJ1-1; the D gene is possibly TRBD1 (5 bases). This clonotype originated in a girl aged 2 to 17 with multiple sclerosis. This CDR3 is CSARYEGSNTEAFF. The CDR3 DNA sequence: TGCAGTGCTAGATATGAGGGGTCGAACACTGAAGCTTTCTTT.